Listed below are T cell receptor beta chains from one sample, sequenced in a study of T cells in narcolepsy. Using immunoSEQ multiplex PCR, the repertoire was profiled, and TCRdb retains in-frame clones only, with some absent. Of some 16,000 clones listed, 85% to 90% are singletons. Sequenced material: memory (CD45RA-) CD4+ T cells from blood. The receptor source for this set is a human donor in good health. Each CDR3 is given with its conserved first and last residue. The order of the fields is V gene, clone size, J gene, CDR3 protein. Only part of the rows carry a size: once, few, many, or a class if the clone is expanded.

>TRBV6-1|NA|TRBJ1-2
CASSEMTGPNYGYTF
>TRBV6-5|few|TRBJ1-6
CASSYSSQGNSPLHF
>TRBV9|NA|TRBJ2-5
CASSVDPLQETQYF
>TRBV21-1|NA|TRBJ1-6
CASSKGDSNSPLHF
>TRBV6-1|NA|TRBJ2-7
CASSEGYRGASSYEQYF
>TRBV7-9|NA|TRBJ2-7
CASSLTAGQGTYEQYF
>TRBV19|NA|TRBJ1-1
CASSISAGKGAFF
>TRBV10-3|NA|TRBJ2-6
CAISGTGGAPSGANVLTF
>TRBV25-1|NA|TRBJ1-4
CASSDPRGTGSLGLFF
>TRBV6-1|NA|TRBJ2-1
CASNPTYNEQFF
>TRBV7-2|NA|TRBJ2-5
CASTTSGSAVETQYF
>TRBV7-2|NA|TRBJ2-4
CASSGTSGKLAKNIQYF
>TRBV18|few|TRBJ1-1
CASSKDTGTGEAFF
>TRBV5-4|once|TRBJ2-1
CASSSGTSGISSYNEQFF
>TRBV5-1|NA|TRBJ1-1
CASSLRLGKKTEAFF
>TRBV7-3|NA|TRBJ2-2
CASSFRVAGELFF
>TRBV7-2|NA|TRBJ2-1
CASSFGGGGNNEQFF
>TRBV7-9|NA|TRBJ1-3
CASSLRGGSGNTIYF
>TRBV11-2|NA|TRBJ2-7
CASSQRARTVPNEQYF
>TRBV6-5|few|TRBJ1-1
CASSYSSANQGGAFF
>TRBV30|NA|TRBJ1-1
CAWSVRGVEGEAFF
>TRBV11-2|NA|TRBJ1-3
CASSLSSPSSGNTIYF
>TRBV5-6|NA|TRBJ2-5
CASSLALQETQYF
>TRBV2|NA|TRBJ2-2
CASGLAGNTGELFF
>TRBV5-5|NA|TRBJ2-2
CASTPEPYTGELFF
>TRBV11-2|NA|TRBJ2-7
CASSLANNYEQYF
>TRBV18|NA|TRBJ2-7
CASSPVQDRPNF
>TRBV6-1|once|TRBJ2-7
CASSRRATIYEQYF
>TRBV6-1|NA|TRBJ1-2
CASSEIWVRDYGYTF
>TRBV4-3|NA|TRBJ2-3
CASSQELADTQYF
>TRBV7-2|NA|TRBJ2-2
CASSLAYGDGELFF
>TRBV7-3|NA|TRBJ2-1
CASSVKRGRPQFF
>TRBV6-5|NA|TRBJ1-3
CASSYGGPGNTIYF
>TRBV7-9|NA|TRBJ1-2
CASGGDYGYTF
>TRBV10-3|NA|TRBJ1-5
CATTTGRINQPQHF
>TRBV10-3|NA|TRBJ2-2
CAISVGTLNTGELFF
>TRBV7-9|NA|TRBJ1-4
CASSPGVSNFNEKLFF
>TRBV6-6|few|TRBJ1-2
CASARGQAGSNGYTF
>TRBV7-9|NA|TRBJ1-4
CASSLDLGPGANEKLFF
>TRBV7-2|NA|TRBJ2-1
CASSLDLGTSWWEQFF
>TRBV5-6|NA|TRBJ1-2
CASSLSTGYTF
>TRBV6-5|NA|TRBJ2-7
CASSSSPLAYEQYF
>TRBV5-1|once|TRBJ1-1
CASSDGGRGSGQAFF
>TRBV5-1|NA|TRBJ1-2
CASSLAEVPGGYTF
>TRBV5-1|NA|TRBJ2-7
CASSLSTITYEQYF
>TRBV5-1|NA|TRBJ2-5
CASSLAAGGPVETQYF
>TRBV10-3|NA|TRBJ2-2
CAARAGPPTNTGELFF
>TRBV11-2|NA|TRBJ2-2
CASSPPGQALSGELFF
>TRBV11-2|once|TRBJ2-3
CASSLVASGAVGQYF
>TRBV27|NA|TRBJ2-3
CASREATDTQYF
>TRBV11-2|NA|TRBJ2-7
CASSFMAGIYEQYF
>TRBV18|NA|TRBJ1-1
CASSPVWSDTEAFF
>TRBV12-5|NA|TRBJ2-5
CASGLVQDGQVGVKTQYF